This T cell receptor beta chain was captured in a study of T-cell reconstitution after alpha-beta-depleted transplantation in children. The TCRbeta library incorporated unique molecular identifiers. TCRdb reprocessed the PCR reads via MiXCR and lists one record per CDR3 protein. In the table there are 130,000 to 150,000 distinct CDR3 sequences, 8.8% of which are singletons. Turning to this clonotype: Its antigen is not known.

The CDR3 spans 18 residues. The germline CDR1 and CDR2 sequences are MGHDK and SYGVNS. The V and J ends lost 5 bases and 1 base, in that order; junction bases with no gene match: 13. The study's findings and limits: Alpha-beta T cells present about two months after transplant were reported to originate from several hundred expanded graft clones. Surviving recipient T cells and thymic progenitors underlay high day-60 TCRbeta diversity in some patients. Newly produced T cells mostly provided counts and TCRbeta diversity after one year, as hyperexpanded clones declined.

The receptor's source is a female patient younger than 10 who had a stem cell transplant for congenital amegakaryocytic thrombocytopenia, so the T cells may come from the graft donor. This specimen consisted of PBMCs, mostly from graft donor cells, obtained 180 days after TCRalphabeta/CD19-depleted stem cell transplant. V usage is TRBV25-1 and J usage is TRBJ2-5, with TRBD2 matching over 10 bases. The CDR3 DNA reads as TGTGCCAGCAGTCGCCTAGCGGGAGTAGGAAGGGCCCAAGAGACCCAGTACTTC. Amino acid sequence: CASSRLAGVGRAQETQYF.